This is a list of T cell receptor beta chains from one sample in a study of shared clonotypes between healthy human individuals. Sequencing was performed with immunoSEQ multiplex PCR; in TCRdb, only in-frame clones are kept and a portion is missing. The sample holds some 2.1 million clones; 85% to 95% are singletons and the top ten take 0.1% to 0.15%. The specimen was naive CD4+ T cells sorted from blood. Source of these receptors: a man younger than 35 in good health. The CDR3 runs from the conserved cysteine through the conserved F or W. D genes are given only for firm matches. The size field is filled for only some rows; it gives once, few, many or a size class.

j_call | d_call | v_call | clone_size | cdr3_aa | cdr3_nt
TRBJ2-3 | . | TRBV11-2 | . | CASSLLGYTQYF | TGTGCCAGCAGCTTATTAGGATATACGCAGTATTTT
TRBJ2-1 | . | TRBV4-2 | . | CASSQEGERYNEQFF | TGTGCCAGCAGCCAAGAGGGGGAAAGGTACAATGAGCAGTTCTTC
TRBJ1-2 | . | TRBV7-9 | . | CASSRDGGPLYGYTF | TGTGCCAGCAGCCGGGACGGGGGCCCCCTCTATGGCTACACCTTC
TRBJ1-2 | TRBD1 | TRBV27 | once | CASGETGVNYGYTF | TGTGCCAGCGGGGAGACAGGGGTTAACTATGGCTACACCTTC
TRBJ1-1 | . | TRBV7-3 | . | CASSNPGSGSEAFF | TGTGCCAGCAGCAATCCGGGCTCCGGATCTGAAGCTTTCTTT
TRBJ2-3 | . | TRBV21-1 | once | CASSKFGNVAGGPPTDTQYF | TGTGCCAGCAGCAAATTTGGCAACGTAGCGGGAGGGCCGCCCACAGATACGCAGTATTTT
TRBJ1-1 | . | TRBV27 | . | CASSGGTARNTEAFF | TGTGCCAGCAGTGGGGGGACGGCGAGGAACACTGAAGCTTTCTTT
TRBJ1-6 | . | TRBV5-1 | . | CASSLGTAGRNSPLHF | TGCGCCAGCAGCTTGGGTACGGCAGGTCGGAATTCACCCCTCCACTTT
TRBJ1-4 | . | TRBV2 | few | CASSGRGNEKLFF | TGTGCCAGCAGTGGTCGGGGTAATGAAAAACTGTTTTTT
TRBJ2-5 | . | TRBV30 | . | CAWSPRGFEGETQYF | TGTGCCTGGAGTCCCAGGGGCTTCGAGGGGGAGACCCAGTACTTC
TRBJ2-4 | . | TRBV14 | . | CASSQIAGSKNIQYF | TGTGCCAGCAGCCAAATCGCAGGGTCGAAAAACATTCAGTACTTC
TRBJ2-2 | TRBD2 | TRBV5-4 | . | CASSPGTSGRSTGELFF | TGTGCCAGCAGCCCCGGGACTAGCGGGAGATCCACCGGGGAGCTGTTTTTT
TRBJ1-1 | . | TRBV30 | . | CAHDEEVNTEAFF | TGTGCCCACGACGAGGAAGTTAACACTGAAGCTTTCTTT
TRBJ2-7 | . | TRBV7-9 | . | CASSETGSGSYEQYF | TGTGCCAGCAGCGAAACAGGGTCGGGCTCCTACGAGCAGTACTTC
TRBJ1-2 | . | TRBV28 | . | CASRTGTHGYTF | TGTGCCAGTAGGACCGGGACACATGGCTACACCTTC
TRBJ1-6 | TRBD1 | TRBV5-1 | . | CASSTGQGPNSPLHF | TGCGCCAGCAGCACGGGACAGGGACCCAATTCACCCCTCCACTTT
TRBJ1-2 | TRBD1 | TRBV2 | . | CASSPGQMFGYTF | TGTGCCAGCAGTCCGGGACAGATGTTTGGCTACACCTTC
TRBJ1-5 | . | TRBV30 | . | CAWSDLGTLQHF | TGTGCCTGGAGTGATCTAGGGACACTCCAGCATTTT
TRBJ2-6 | . | TRBV6-5 | . | CASSASSGANVLTF | TGTGCCAGCAGTGCGTCCTCTGGGGCCAACGTCCTGACTTTC
TRBJ1-1 | . | TRBV7-8 | . | CASGGNTEAFF | TGTGCCAGCGGTGGGAACACTGAAGCTTTCTTT
TRBJ1-1 | . | TRBV5-1 | . | CASRIGTMGDTEAFF | TGCGCCAGCCGGATCGGGACAATGGGGGACACTGAAGCTTTCTTT
TRBJ1-1 | TRBD1 | TRBV29-1 | . | CSVVQGQGGTEAFF | TGCAGCGTTGTTCAGGGACAGGGGGGCACTGAAGCTTTCTTT
TRBJ2-3 | . | TRBV7-2 | . | CASSLQRGTDTQYF | TGTGCCAGCAGCTTACAGCGGGGCACAGATACGCAGTATTTT
TRBJ1-4 | . | TRBV25-1 | once | CASSDRVGEKLFF | TGTGCCAGCAGTGACAGGGTGGGGGAAAAACTGTTTTTT
TRBJ1-1 | . | TRBV28 | . | CASSLSGTGTEAFF | TGTGCCAGCAGTTTATCAGGAACTGGTACTGAAGCTTTCTTT
TRBJ1-2 | . | TRBV5-1 | . | CASSRELRDGYTF | TGCGCCAGCAGCCGGGAGTTGAGAGATGGCTACACCTTC
TRBJ1-2 | . | TRBV2 | . | CASNLRGDYGYTF | TGTGCCAGCAACCTCAGGGGAGACTATGGCTACACCTTC
TRBJ2-7 | . | TRBV19 | . | CASSVREGYEQYF | TGTGCCAGTAGTGTGAGGGAAGGGTACGAGCAGTACTTC
TRBJ2-2 | . | TRBV2 | . | CASSRISGSGELFF | TGTGCCAGCAGCAGGATAAGTGGATCCGGGGAGCTGTTTTTT
TRBJ2-7 | TRBD1 | TRBV28 | . | CASSRGDRGHSEQYF | TGTGCCAGCAGCCGGGGGGACAGGGGGCACAGCGAGCAGTACTTC
TRBJ2-1 | TRBD1 | TRBV5-1 | . | CASSSPRGKGDLVHEQFF | TGCGCCAGCAGCTCTCCCAGGGGGAAGGGAGACTTGGTCCATGAGCAGTTCTTC
TRBJ2-1 | . | TRBV7-2 | few | CASRFNLVVNEQFF | TGTGCCAGCAGGTTCAACCTGGTTGTGAATGAGCAGTTCTTC
TRBJ2-7 | TRBD1 | TRBV18 | . | CASSPDSDRAEQYF | TGTGCCAGCTCACCGGATAGCGACAGGGCCGAGCAGTACTTC
TRBJ2-7 | . | TRBV2 | . | CASSGAAGEQYF | TGTGCCAGCAGTGGGGCGGCGGGCGAGCAGTACTTC
TRBJ2-7 | . | TRBV21-1 | . | CASSRDRGLDEQYF | TGTGCCAGCAGCCGGGACAGGGGGCTGGACGAGCAGTACTTC
TRBJ2-7 | . | TRBV23-1 | . | CASSHPLLGKSYEQYF | TGCGCCAGCAGTCACCCCCTTCTGGGAAAGAGCTACGAGCAGTACTTC
TRBJ2-3 | . | TRBV25-1 | . | CASSEAGRVDTQYF | TGTGCCAGCAGTGAGGCCGGGCGGGTAGATACGCAGTATTTT
TRBJ1-5 | . | TRBV6-6 | . | CASSYSSDSRNQPQHF | TGTGCCAGCAGTTACTCGTCGGACAGCCGAAATCAGCCCCAGCATTTT
TRBJ1-1 | TRBD1 | TRBV7-2 | . | CASSLGTGTEAFF | TGTGCCAGCAGCTTAGGGACAGGGACTGAAGCTTTCTTT
TRBJ2-2 | TRBD2 | TRBV4-3 | once | CASSQRLSSGSDTGELFF | TGCGCCAGCAGCCAACGTTTATCTAGCGGGAGTGACACCGGGGAGCTGTTTTTT
TRBJ2-5 | TRBD2 | TRBV2 | . | CASSPGLAGGGETQYF | TGTGCCAGCAGTCCCGGACTAGCGGGAGGTGGAGAGACCCAGTACTTC
TRBJ2-1 | TRBD2 | TRBV10-1 | . | CASSEASGGVYNEQFF | TGCGCCAGCAGTGAAGCTAGCGGGGGGGTCTACAATGAGCAGTTCTTC
TRBJ2-5 | TRBD2 | TRBV11-2 | . | CASSLDRTSRQETQYF | TGTGCCAGCAGCTTAGATCGGACTAGCCGCCAAGAGACCCAGTACTTC
TRBJ1-5 | . | TRBV6-6 | few | CASSTTRGGDNQPQHF | TGTGCCAGCAGTACCACTCGTGGAGGAGACAATCAGCCCCAGCATTTT
TRBJ2-2 | TRBD2 | TRBV9 | . | CASSPRGSGSTGELFF | TGTGCCAGCAGCCCCCGCGGGAGTGGCAGCACCGGGGAGCTGTTTTTT
TRBJ1-1 | . | TRBV5-1 | . | CASSLERQTNTEAFF | TGCGCCAGCAGCTTGGAGCGACAGACGAACACTGAAGCTTTCTTT
TRBJ2-1 | . | TRBV4-3 | . | CASSRDLSDYGQFF | TGCGCCAGCAGCCGGGACCTTAGCGACTACGGGCAGTTCTTC
TRBJ1-6 | TRBD1 | TRBV5-1 | . | CASSPAGQGDNSPLHF | TGCGCCAGCAGCCCTGCGGGACAGGGGGATAATTCACCCCTCCACTTT
TRBJ1-2 | . | TRBV28 | . | CASSLFERSNGYTF | TGTGCCAGCAGTTTATTTGAGCGTAGCAATGGCTACACCTTC
TRBJ1-1 | TRBD1 | TRBV7-2 | . | CASSSNRGGTEAFF | TGTGCCAGCAGCTCTAACAGGGGTGGGACTGAAGCTTTCTTT
TRBJ2-7 | . | TRBV7-3 | . | CASSLAFVGLIYEQYF | TGTGCCAGCAGCTTAGCATTCGTAGGGTTAATCTACGAGCAGTACTTC
TRBJ1-4 | . | TRBV25-1 | . | CASSESRRPNEKLFF | TGTGCCAGCAGTGAATCGAGGCGGCCGAATGAAAAACTGTTTTTT
TRBJ2-5 | . | TRBV19 | . | CASHQETQYF | TGTGCCAGCCATCAAGAGACCCAGTACTTC
TRBJ2-5 | TRBD1 | TRBV5-1 | . | CASSTGQVQETQYF | TGCGCCAGCAGCACGGGACAGGTCCAAGAGACCCAGTACTTC
TRBJ2-1 | . | TRBV5-6 | once | CASSGSWSSYNEQFF | TGTGCCAGCAGCGGGAGCTGGAGCTCCTACAATGAGCAGTTCTTC
TRBJ2-1 | . | TRBV19 | . | CASSRSSGSYNEQFF | TGTGCCAGTAGTAGGTCCTCCGGCTCCTACAATGAGCAGTTCTTC
TRBJ1-3 | . | TRBV5-8 | once | CASSLTGNTIYF | TGTGCCAGCAGCTTAACAGGAAACACCATATATTTT
TRBJ2-7 | TRBD1 | TRBV18 | . | CASSPRDSTYEQYF | TGTGCCAGCTCACCCAGGGACAGTACCTACGAGCAGTACTTC
TRBJ2-7 | . | TRBV6-1 | . | CASLQDRFTYEQYF | TGTGCCAGCCTGCAAGACAGGTTTACCTACGAGCAGTACTTC
TRBJ1-2 | . | TRBV14 | . | CASSSGTVGYGYTF | TGTGCCAGCAGCTCTGGGACGGTCGGTTATGGCTACACCTTC